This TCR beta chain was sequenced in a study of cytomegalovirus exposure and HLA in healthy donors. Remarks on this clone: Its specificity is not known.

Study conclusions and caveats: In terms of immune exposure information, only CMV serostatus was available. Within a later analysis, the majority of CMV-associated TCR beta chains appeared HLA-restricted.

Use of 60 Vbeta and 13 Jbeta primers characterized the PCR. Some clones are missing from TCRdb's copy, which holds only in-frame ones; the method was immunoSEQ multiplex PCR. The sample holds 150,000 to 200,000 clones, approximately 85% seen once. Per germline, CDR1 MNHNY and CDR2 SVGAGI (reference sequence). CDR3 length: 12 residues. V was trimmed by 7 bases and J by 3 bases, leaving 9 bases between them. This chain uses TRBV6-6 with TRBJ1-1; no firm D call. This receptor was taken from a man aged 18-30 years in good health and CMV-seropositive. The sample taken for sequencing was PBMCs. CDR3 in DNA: TGTGCCAGCACCTTGGGCGACACTGAAGCTTTCTTT. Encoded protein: CASTLGDTEAFF.